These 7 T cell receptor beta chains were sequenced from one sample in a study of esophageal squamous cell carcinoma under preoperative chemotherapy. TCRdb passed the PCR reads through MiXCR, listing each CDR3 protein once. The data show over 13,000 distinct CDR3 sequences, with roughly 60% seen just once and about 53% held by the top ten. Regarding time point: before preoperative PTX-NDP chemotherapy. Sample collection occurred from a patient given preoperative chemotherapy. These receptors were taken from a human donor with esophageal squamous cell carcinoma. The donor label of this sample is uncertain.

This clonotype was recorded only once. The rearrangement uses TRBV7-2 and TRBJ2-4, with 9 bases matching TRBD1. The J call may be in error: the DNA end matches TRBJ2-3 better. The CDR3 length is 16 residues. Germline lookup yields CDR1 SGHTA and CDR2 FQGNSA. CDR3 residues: CASSARQGGATNTQYF. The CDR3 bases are TGTGCCAGCAGCGCACGACAGGGGGGGGCCACAAACACGCAGTATTTT.

Here the CDR3 reads CASSDTPGLATGELFF. Here the CDR3 DNA reads TGTGCCAGCAGTGATACCCCGGGACTAGCGACCGGGGAGCTGTTTTTT. This chain connects TRBV6-1 to TRBJ2-2; 10 bases agree with TRBD2. Germline CDR1 reads MNHNS; CDR2 reads SASEGT. Unmatched junction bases numbered 6, after V lost 3 bases and J lost 5 bases. The CDR3 consists of 16 residues.

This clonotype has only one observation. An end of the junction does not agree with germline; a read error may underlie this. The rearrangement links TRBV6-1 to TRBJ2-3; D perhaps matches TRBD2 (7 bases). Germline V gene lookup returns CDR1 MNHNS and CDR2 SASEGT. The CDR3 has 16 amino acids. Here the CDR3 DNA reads TGTGCCAGCCGTGACGGGGGGCAGGGAGCCACAGATACGCAGTACTTT. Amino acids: CASRDGGQGATDTQYF.

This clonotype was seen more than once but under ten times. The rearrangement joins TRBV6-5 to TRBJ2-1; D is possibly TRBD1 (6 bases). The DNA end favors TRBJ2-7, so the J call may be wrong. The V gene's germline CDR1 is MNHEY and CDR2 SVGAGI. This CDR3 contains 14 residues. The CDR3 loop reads CASSSGQPRGEQYF. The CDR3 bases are TGTGCCAGCAGTTCCGGACAGCCTCGGGGCGAGCAGTACTTC.

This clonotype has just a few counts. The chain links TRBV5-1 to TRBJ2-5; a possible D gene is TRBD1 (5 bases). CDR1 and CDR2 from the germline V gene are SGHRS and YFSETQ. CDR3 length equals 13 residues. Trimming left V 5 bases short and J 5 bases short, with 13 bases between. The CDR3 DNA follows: TGCGCCAGCAGTTTACAGGTGGGGGAGACCCAGTACTTC. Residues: CASSLQVGETQYF.

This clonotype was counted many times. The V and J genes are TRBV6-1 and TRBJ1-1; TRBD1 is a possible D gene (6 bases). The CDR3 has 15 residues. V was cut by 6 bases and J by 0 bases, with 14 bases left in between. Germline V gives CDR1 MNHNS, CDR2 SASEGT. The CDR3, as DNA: TGTGCCAGCAGGACAGGACCCCTTATGAACACTGAAGCTTTCTTT. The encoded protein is CASRTGPLMNTEAFF.

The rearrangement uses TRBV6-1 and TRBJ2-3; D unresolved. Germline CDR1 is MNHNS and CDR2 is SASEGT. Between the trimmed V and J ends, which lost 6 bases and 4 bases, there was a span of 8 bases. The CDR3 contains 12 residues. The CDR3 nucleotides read TGTGCCAGCAGCCCCGCCGCAGATACGCAGTATTTT. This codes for CASSPAADTQYF.